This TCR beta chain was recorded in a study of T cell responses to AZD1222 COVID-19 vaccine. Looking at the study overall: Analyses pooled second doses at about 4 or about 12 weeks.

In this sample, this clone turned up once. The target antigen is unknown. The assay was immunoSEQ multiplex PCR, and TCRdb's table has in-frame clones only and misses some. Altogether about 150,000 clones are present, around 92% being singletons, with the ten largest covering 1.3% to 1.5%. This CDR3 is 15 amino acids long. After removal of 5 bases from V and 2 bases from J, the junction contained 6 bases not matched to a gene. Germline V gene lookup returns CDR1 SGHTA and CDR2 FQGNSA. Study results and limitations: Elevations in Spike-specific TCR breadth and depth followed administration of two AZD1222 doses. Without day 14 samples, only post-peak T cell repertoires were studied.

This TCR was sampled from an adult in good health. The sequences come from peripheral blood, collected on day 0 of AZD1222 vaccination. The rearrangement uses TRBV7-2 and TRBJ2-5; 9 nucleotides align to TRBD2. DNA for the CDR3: TGTGCCAGCAGCATACTAGCGGGTTTTCAAGAGACCCAGTACTTC. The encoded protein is CASSILAGFQETQYF.